This note documents a single TCR beta chain sequence. Its specificity is unknown. CDR3 length: 16 amino acids. The J segment lost 3 bases and the V segment lost 4 bases, leaving 8 bases of the junction unmatched. CDR1 and CDR2 from the germline V gene are SGHRS and YFSETQ. Profiled with immunoSEQ multiplex PCR; TCRdb holds only in-frame clones, not every one. The sample lists about 59,000 clones, around four fifths occurring once. This record comes from a study of T cells in tumors after PD-1 blockade. Points from the study as a whole: Blood contained about 42% of the tumor's TCR clonotypes.

The TCR was taken from a human donor with basal cell carcinoma. Sequences were derived from PBMCs, sampled before anti-PD-1 treatment. The chain couples TRBV5-1 to TRBJ2-7; 12 bases fit TRBD2. This chain's CDR3 is CASSSGLAGSFYEQYF. The CDR3 DNA reads as TGCGCCAGCAGCAGCGGACTAGCGGGGTCCTTCTACGAGCAGTACTTC.